This T cell receptor beta chain derives from a study of blood T cell repertoires in COVID-19. Across the whole study: Researchers got acute and convalescent COVID-19 samples from the United States, Italy and Spain.

A single count supports this clone. The data were produced by immunoSEQ multiplex PCR, yet TCRdb's version contains in-frame clones alone and is incomplete. Among about 360,000 clones listed, roughly 86% were seen once. This CDR3 region has 13 residues. Between the trimmed V and J ends, which lost 4 bases and 6 bases, there was a span of 10 bases. Germline loops: CDR1 MGHRA, CDR2 YSYEKL. Sequenced input: peripheral blood. This clonotype originated in a human donor in a cohort sampled during active COVID-19. This chain links TRBV4-1 with TRBJ2-1, with D tentatively TRBD1 (5 bases). In DNA form, the CDR3 reads TGCGCCAGCAGCCTAATCGACAGCAATGAGCAGTTCTTC. It is translated as CASSLIDSNEQFF.